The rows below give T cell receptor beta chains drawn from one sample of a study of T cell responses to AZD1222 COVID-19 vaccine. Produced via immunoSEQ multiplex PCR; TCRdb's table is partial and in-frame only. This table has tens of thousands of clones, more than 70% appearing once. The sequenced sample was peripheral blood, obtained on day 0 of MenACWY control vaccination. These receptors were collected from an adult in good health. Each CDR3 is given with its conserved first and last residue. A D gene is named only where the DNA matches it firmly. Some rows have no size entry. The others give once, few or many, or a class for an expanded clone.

CDR3nt: TGCGCCAGCAGCTCCAGGGGGCTTCGTGGCTACACCTTC; CDR3aa: CASSSRGLRGYTF; d_gene: TRBD1; v_gene: TRBV5-1; j_gene: TRBJ1-2; abundance: -
CDR3nt: TGCGCCAGCAGTCATGGGGGAGGTGGCCACAATGAGCAGTTCTTC; CDR3aa: CASSHGGGGHNEQFF; d_gene: -; v_gene: TRBV10-2; j_gene: TRBJ2-1; abundance: -
CDR3nt: TGTGCCAGTCAGACTAGCGGAACCTACGAGCAGTACTTC; CDR3aa: CASQTSGTYEQYF; d_gene: TRBD2; v_gene: TRBV28; j_gene: TRBJ2-7; abundance: -
CDR3nt: TGTGCCAGCAGCGAGGGACAGGGGGCGGAAAAACTGTTTTTT; CDR3aa: CASSEGQGAEKLFF; d_gene: TRBD1; v_gene: TRBV9; j_gene: TRBJ1-4; abundance: few
CDR3nt: TGTGCCAGCAGTTTACCCACTGGTGGAGACACCATATATTTT; CDR3aa: CASSLPTGGDTIYF; d_gene: -; v_gene: TRBV28; j_gene: TRBJ1-3; abundance: -
CDR3nt: TGTGCCAGCAGCTCCGGGAGCTGGATGCGGGGGACCGGGGAGCTGTTTTTT; CDR3aa: CASSSGSWMRGTGELFF; d_gene: TRBD2; v_gene: TRBV4-2; j_gene: TRBJ2-2; abundance: -
CDR3nt: TGTGCCTGGGCCCCTAAGGGATACACTGAAGCTTTCTTT; CDR3aa: CAWAPKGYTEAFF; d_gene: -; v_gene: TRBV30; j_gene: TRBJ1-1; abundance: -
CDR3nt: TGTGCCAGCAGTTTAGGTGTCACTAGCGGGAGCCAAGAGACCCAGTACTTC; CDR3aa: CASSLGVTSGSQETQYF; d_gene: TRBD2; v_gene: TRBV28; j_gene: TRBJ2-5; abundance: -
CDR3nt: TGCAGCGTTGAAGACAGGGGCGAGAGGACAGATACGCAGTATTTT; CDR3aa: CSVEDRGERTDTQYF; d_gene: -; v_gene: TRBV29-1; j_gene: TRBJ2-3; abundance: -
CDR3nt: TGCGCCAGCAGCTTGGAGGTGGGACAGTATAACTCACCCCTCCACTTT; CDR3aa: CASSLEVGQYNSPLHF; d_gene: TRBD1; v_gene: TRBV5-1; j_gene: TRBJ1-6; abundance: -
CDR3nt: TGTGCCAGCACCTTGACAGACTACGAGCAGTACTTC; CDR3aa: CASTLTDYEQYF; d_gene: -; v_gene: TRBV27; j_gene: TRBJ2-7; abundance: few
CDR3nt: TGTGCCAGCAGTACAGGGGACGCGGGAGGAAACACCATATATTTT; CDR3aa: CASSTGDAGGNTIYF; d_gene: TRBD1; v_gene: TRBV28; j_gene: TRBJ1-3; abundance: -